This is a list of T cell receptor beta chains from one sample in a study of spatial heterogeneity in lung cancer. One entry per CDR3 protein, called by TCRdb with MiXCR from the 5' RACE reads. The sample shows 14,000 to 15,000 distinct CDR3 sequences, 11% of them seen only once. The sample was PBMCs, taken at surgery. The receptors shown here come from a female donor with early-stage non-small cell lung cancer. Each CDR3 is given with its conserved first and last residue. The order of the fields is J gene, V gene, clone size, D gene, CDR3 protein, CDR3 DNA. D genes are given only for firm matches. Clone size is given for some rows only: seen once, a few or many times, or a class if the clone is expanded.

TRBJ1-2,TRBV6-2/TRBV6-3,many,.,CASSYPAAGQGNGYTF,TGTGCCAGCAGTTACCCGGCCGCAGGCCAGGGAAATGGCTACACCTTC
TRBJ2-7,TRBV10-3,many,TRBD1,CAISPQGVEGEQYF,TGTGCCATCAGCCCACAGGGGGTAGAGGGCGAGCAGTACTTC
TRBJ2-4,TRBV7-2,.,.,CASSLGFSIQYF,TGTGCCAGCAGCTTAGGATTTTCCATTCAGTACTTC
TRBJ2-2,TRBV5-8,medium-sized,.,CASSLASHTGELFF,TGTGCCAGCAGCTTGGCAAGCCACACCGGGGAGCTGTTTTTT
TRBJ2-3,TRBV12-3/TRBV12-4,many,.,CASRDSLLGSTDTQYF,TGTGCCAGCCGTGACTCCTTACTAGGGAGCACAGATACGCAGTATTTT
TRBJ2-5,TRBV7-3,.,.,CASSRDVRETQYF,TGTGCCAGCAGCCGCGACGTCAGGGAGACCCAGTACTTC
TRBJ2-5,TRBV2,few,TRBD1,CASSGTGQETQYF,TGTGCCAGCAGTGGGACAGGCCAAGAGACCCAGTACTTC
TRBJ1-5,TRBV19,few,.,CASSIDGRSPNQPQHF,TGTGCCAGTAGTATCGATGGAAGGAGTCCAAATCAGCCCCAGCATTTT
TRBJ2-3,TRBV28,many,.,CATLLRARGTDTQYF,TGTGCCACCCTACTCAGGGCGAGGGGCACAGATACGCAGTATTTT
TRBJ1-1,TRBV5-1,.,.,CASSGQSGSTEAFF,TGCGCCAGCAGCGGTCAATCAGGGAGCACTGAAGCTTTCTTT
TRBJ2-5,TRBV11-2,many,TRBD2,CASSLVRLAGGTQETQYF,TGTGCCAGCAGCTTAGTCCGACTAGCGGGGGGAACCCAAGAGACCCAGTACTTC
TRBJ1-5,TRBV19,many,TRBD1,CASSDRGRNQPQHF,TGTGCCAGTAGTGACAGGGGACGGAATCAGCCCCAGCATTTT
TRBJ2-7,TRBV20-1,many,.,CSARSGPNQYF,TGCAGTGCTAGATCGGGGCCCAACCAGTACTTC